This TCR beta chain was sequenced during a study of T cell changes during pregnancy in multiple sclerosis. This table comes from immunoSEQ multiplex PCR, and its TCRdb copy is limited to in-frame clones, with some not included. The sample consists of tens of thousands of clones, about nine tenths of them appearing once. The CDR3 extends over 14 amino acids. Germline V gene sequence: CDR1 MGHDK, CDR2 SYGVNS. V lost 1 base to trimming and J lost 4 bases, with 10 bases between them. This clone was counted a single time. The chain employs TRBV25-1 and TRBJ2-5; no firm D call. The clonotype comes from a female donor with multiple sclerosis, enrolled in a pregnancy study. Sample: CD4+ T cells from peripheral blood mononuclear cells, taken after pregnancy. The CDR3 loop reads CASSESSTRETQYF. CDR3 sequence (DNA): TGTGCCAGCAGTGAATCTTCAACTCGAGAGACCCAGTACTTC.